A selection of T cell receptor beta chains follows, all from one sample in a study of blood T cells in healthy people across ages. TCRdb re-derived calls from the 5' RACE reads in MiXCR, one entry per CDR3 protein. This table holds about 1 million distinct CDR3 sequences, roughly 45% found once. Material: blood. Every receptor here comes from a woman in her sixties or seventies in good health. CDR3s include the opening cysteine and the closing phenylalanine or tryptophan. Fields, in order: J gene, V gene, CDR3 length, CDR3 protein.

-	TRBV11-2	17	CASSLVAALSSYNEQYF
TRBJ1-1	TRBV20-1	14	CSAKAGGGNTEAFF
TRBJ2-3	TRBV5-1	14	CASSDLQGSDTQYF
-	TRBV28	15	CASNPLQGSYNEQYF
TRBJ1-1	TRBV5-1	15	CASSTGQGRNTEAFF
TRBJ2-1	TRBV5-1	13	CASSWGTRQKQFF
TRBJ2-3	TRBV20-1	14	CSARVVQLTDTQYF
TRBJ2-3	TRBV12-5	16	CASGLEQHQPTDTQYF
TRBJ2-5	TRBV7-8	18	CASNQMATGGPIQETQYF
TRBJ2-1	TRBV4-2	15	CASSQDERGAGRQFF
TRBJ2-5	TRBV5-1	15	CASSGLAGGGETQYF
TRBJ1-5	TRBV27	15	CASSLSHGEEQPQHF
TRBJ2-7	TRBV20-1	16	CSAREEATSASYEQYF
TRBJ1-1	TRBV6-5	15	CASSYSSVLNTEAFF
TRBJ2-7	TRBV10-3	15	CAISEWDRTYNEQYF
-	TRBV20-1	13	CSARDGSLYEQYF
TRBJ2-3	TRBV29-1	11	CSVGLIDTQYF
TRBJ2-7	TRBV6-4	13	CASSDSLAYEQYF
TRBJ2-7	TRBV28	15	CASSFPGPESYEQYF
TRBJ2-3	TRBV11-1	16	CASSPILAGSTDTQYF
TRBJ2-5	TRBV20-1	13	CSAGGQVQETQYF
TRBJ1-1	TRBV29-1	13	CSARTLMNTEAFF
TRBJ2-7	TRBV12-3/TRBV12-4	18	CASRQSGADSGRAYEQYF
TRBJ1-2	TRBV6-5	14	CASSYQGQFYGYTF
TRBJ1-5	TRBV6-1	16	CASSEDGTGGNQPQHF
TRBJ2-1	TRBV20-1	13	CSWASGSNNEQFF
TRBJ2-3	TRBV4-2	16	CASSQNGAGGADTQYF
TRBJ2-1	TRBV29-1	16	CSVPSRGLAFSNEQFF
TRBJ1-1	TRBV6-5	15	CASSYSGSYNTEAFF
TRBJ2-3	TRBV27	12	CASSRATDTQYF
TRBJ1-1	TRBV30	12	CAWESGGTEAFF
TRBJ2-1	TRBV19	15	CASRGGTITYNEQFF
TRBJ1-6	TRBV20-1	15	CSARDKGWGNSPLHF
TRBJ1-5	TRBV29-1	14	CSVGDRGLGQPQHF
TRBJ1-2	TRBV6-2/TRBV6-3	12	CAISSETRGYTF
TRBJ2-3	TRBV20-1	15	CSARGRTSGTDTQYF
TRBJ2-7	TRBV27	16	CASSPSQAGLSYEQYF
TRBJ2-7	TRBV20-1	15	CSARESRGSSYEQYF
TRBJ2-7	TRBV6-2/TRBV6-3	14	CASITGGRGREQYF
TRBJ2-3	TRBV20-1	13	CSALKGDVDTQYF
TRBJ2-5	TRBV28	18	CASSGTLAGVVMRETQYF
-	TRBV6-6	14	CASSYSAQGWTQYF
TRBJ2-1	TRBV29-1	14	CSVGGLDRGGEQFF
TRBJ2-1	TRBV9	15	CASNFRPSVYNEQFF
TRBJ1-4	TRBV3-1	14	CASSQTGQSVKLFF